This passage covers 27 T cell receptor beta chains from one sample sequenced in a study of shared clonotypes between healthy human individuals (dated by TCRdb to 2019 to 2021). To prepare the library, the immunoSEQ multiplex PCR assay was applied. The immuneACCESS repertoire file appears here via TCRdb, limited to in-frame rearrangements. These files lack a portion of the clones; in checked studies, under half of the deficit traces to unresolved V genes, and the cause of the others is not known. The sample data list 2 million to 2.5 million clones, and more than 85% of these were observed just once. About 0.39% of the sample is taken by the ten largest. Sequenced sample: naive CD4+ T cells from PBMCs. The sample's cell subset or site label is to be understood as: CD45RA+ positively selected. These receptors came from a young man in good health. Some clones in this sample may be carry-over from other donors' samples.

V is TRBV9 and J is TRBJ1-5, with 9 bases that match TRBD1. J gave up 3 bases and V 3 bases, and 4 bases lay outside the gene matches. The germline V gene has CDR1 SGDLS and CDR2 YYNGEE. CDR3 length equals 15 residues. The CDR3 DNA sequence: TGTGCCAGCAGCGCCGGGACAGGGACCAATCAGCCCCAGCATTTT. Translating it yields CASSAGTGTNQPQHF.

The chain has TRBV5-1 and TRBJ2-2, with 9 bases that match TRBD1. The germline V gene has CDR1 SGHRS and CDR2 YFSETQ. The trim removed 6 bases at V and 4 bases at J, leaving 7 bases unmatched. CDR3 length equals 15 residues. For the CDR3, the DNA is TGCGCCAGCAATCGGGACAGGGTCGTCACCGGGGAGCTGTTTTTT. Amino acids: CASNRDRVVTGELFF.

The V and J genes are TRBV5-1 and TRBJ2-5; tentatively, D is TRBD1 or TRBD2 (6 bases each). Germline CDR1 is SGHRS and CDR2 is YFSETQ. CDR3 length equals 14 residues. Trimming pared 4 bases from V and 2 bases from J, leaving 12 bases between. CDR3 DNA: TGCGCCAGCAGCGTGCGGGACAATCAAGAGACCCAGTACTTC. Translating it yields CASSVRDNQETQYF.

The chain joins TRBV19 to TRBJ2-2; maybe TRBD1 (5 bases). The V end was cut by 6 bases, the J end by 6 bases, with 20 bases between. The CDR3 totals 16 residues. Per the germline V gene, CDR1 is LNHDA and CDR2 is SQIVND (reference sequence). The CDR3 bases are TGTGCCAGTAGCCCACGTATGGGGAAGGGGTCCGGGGAGCTGTTTTTT. Its protein is CASSPRMGKGSGELFF.

The V and J genes are TRBV18 and TRBJ2-1; 11 bases agree with TRBD2. The CDR3 extends over 17 amino acids. V trimming: 3 bases; J trimming: 5 bases; junction bases outside the gene matches: 9. Germline CDR1 and CDR2: KGHSH and LQKENI. CDR3 protein: CASSPPGSGREDNEQFF. CDR3 DNA sequence: TGTGCCAGCTCACCCCCGGGTAGCGGGAGGGAAGACAATGAGCAGTTCTTC.

As to this clone: This sample includes further DNA sequences coding for the same CDR3. This chain links TRBV20-1 with TRBJ1-2, with 8 bases identical to TRBD1. V dropped 5 bases and J dropped 6; count of bases not matched to a gene: 2. The V gene's germline CDR1 is DFQATT and CDR2 SNEGSKA (reference sequence). The CDR3 spans 11 residues. CDR3 nucleotide sequence: TGCAGTGCTGTGACAGGGGATGGCTACACCTTC. Protein product: CSAVTGDGYTF.

This rearrangement joins TRBV2 to TRBJ2-7; D is possibly TRBD1 (5 bases). The CDR3 covers 13 residues. Germline CDR1 is SNHLY and CDR2 is FYNNEI. The V and J ends lost 7 bases and 2 bases respectively, with 12 bases between them. CDR3 region: CASKGNNTYEQYF. The CDR3 DNA is TGTGCCAGCAAGGGGAACAACACCTACGAGCAGTACTTC.

This clone was observed a single time. V and J are TRBV11-1 and TRBJ2-4; D is undetermined. The germline gives CDR1 SGHAT, CDR2 FQDESV (reference sequence). The CDR3 contains 14 residues. Trimming removed 3 bases at V and 6 bases at J, with 12 bases between. The DNA for the CDR3 is TGTGCCAGCAGCTTTTTTGACGGTGGAAACATTCAGTACTTC. This translates into CASSFFDGGNIQYF.

The V and J genes are TRBV5-1 and TRBJ2-6, with D hard to call. In germline, CDR1 is SGHRS, CDR2 YFSETQ. V lost 0 bases, J lost 0 bases, and 4 bases lay in between. The length of the CDR3 is 15 residues. The CDR3 DNA is TGCGCCAGCAGCTTGGAAGTCTCTGGGGCCAACGTCCTGACTTTC. Amino acids: CASSLEVSGANVLTF.

This sequence joins TRBV19 and TRBJ1-5; no clear D gene. Deletions cut 5 bases from V and 0 bases from J, with 11 bases between. CDR3 length: 15 residues. The V gene's germline CDR1 is LNHDA and CDR2 SQIVND (reference sequence). The CDR3 DNA reads TGTGCCAGTAGTTTCGACATCTATAGCAATCAGCCCCAGCATTTT. This translates into CASSFDIYSNQPQHF.

The chain uses TRBV7-3 and TRBJ2-3; D call uncertain. CDR3 length: 11 amino acids. The V gene lost 4 bases and the J gene lost 9 bases, with 8 bases spanning the gap. Germline CDR1 and CDR2: SGHTA and FQGTGA. CDR3 region: CASSSGGTQYF. The CDR3 region has the DNA TGTGCCAGCAGCTCCGGTGGGACGCAGTATTTT.

This clone was observed once. The rearrangement joins TRBV7-2 to TRBJ1-1; 8 nucleotides agree with TRBD1. From germline, CDR1 is SGHTA and CDR2 FQGNSA. The CDR3 is 15 amino acids. Germline trimming cut 5 bases from V and 4 bases from J; bases unmatched to any gene: 9. The chain's CDR3 is CASSIRSGGGTEAFF. The CDR3 DNA sequence: TGTGCCAGCAGCATCCGTTCAGGGGGCGGCACTGAAGCTTTCTTT. Looking up the rest from reference TRBV7-2 and TRBJ1-1 gives the full variable domain: GAGVSQSPSNKVTEKGKDVELRCDPISGHTALYWYRQSLGQGLEFLIYFQGNSAPDKSGLPSDRFSAERTGGSVSTLTIQRTQQEDSAVYLCASSIRSGGGTEAFFGQGTRLTVV.

This rearrangement joins TRBV2 to TRBJ1-2, with 8 positions matching TRBD1. Trimming at V came to 5 bases and at J to 4 bases, leaving 15 bases not matched to a gene. CDR3 length equals 17 residues. Germline V gives CDR1 SNHLY, CDR2 FYNNEI. Here the CDR3 reads CASSKTGSGGRGYGYTF. The CDR3, as DNA: TGTGCCAGCAGTAAGACCGGGTCAGGGGGCCGGGGCTATGGCTACACCTTC.

This rearrangement joins TRBV29-1 to TRBJ1-5; D may be TRBD1 (6 bases). Trimming removed 6 bases at V and 2 bases at J, with 14 bases between. Germline V lookup: CDR1 SQVTM, CDR2 ANQGSEA. CDR3 length: 14 amino acids. The DNA for the CDR3 is TGCAGCGTGCTACAGGGAAATGGCAATCAGCCCCAGCATTTT. Its protein is CSVLQGNGNQPQHF.

This chain connects TRBV15 to TRBJ1-5, with D perhaps matching TRBD1 (6 bases). Germline loops: CDR1 LNHNV, CDR2 YYDKDF (reference sequence). This CDR3 is built from 16 residues. V was cut by 4 bases and J by 1 base, with 14 bases left in between. CDR3: CATSNTGQGSNQPQHF. The CDR3 DNA is TGTGCCACCAGCAATACAGGCCAGGGGAGCAATCAGCCCCAGCATTTT.

The genes are TRBV5-4 and TRBJ2-7; 8 bases match TRBD1. CDR3 length equals 13 residues. Trimming removed 10 bases from V and 4 bases from J; junction bases left unmatched: 10. The germline CDR1 and CDR2 sequences are SGHNT and YYREEE (reference sequence). This chain's CDR3 is CACTDRVDYEQYF. As DNA, the CDR3 is TGTGCCTGCACGGACAGGGTTGATTACGAGCAGTACTTC.

In DNA, the CDR3 is TGCAGCGTACCTAAGGCGGGAGGTCAAACCGGGGAGCTGTTTTTT. Its translation is CSVPKAGGQTGELFF. V and J are TRBV29-1 and TRBJ2-2; 8 nucleotides match TRBD2. CDR1 and CDR2 (germline): SQVTM, ANQGSEA. Trimming cost V 6 bases and J 5 bases; bases outside gene matches: 11. The CDR3 length is 15 residues.

The chain recombines TRBV28 with TRBJ1-2; 8 bases align to TRBD1. Trimming at V came to 6 bases and at J to 4 bases, leaving 4 bases not matched to a gene. CDR3 length: 13 residues. CDR1 and CDR2 (germline): MDHEN, SYDVKM. The CDR3 sequence is CASRQQGVYGYTF. The CDR3 DNA sequence: TGTGCCAGCAGGCAACAGGGGGTCTATGGCTACACCTTC.

Note on this clone: This sample includes further DNA sequences coding for the same CDR3. V and J are TRBV2 and TRBJ1-5, with D possibly TRBD1 on 5 matching bases. Trimming shortened V by 6 bases and J by 0 bases, and 6 bases separated the two germline ends. CDR1 is SNHLY and CDR2 is FYNNEI in the germline V gene. The CDR3 is 13 amino acids. The chain's CDR3 is CASSGHSNQPQHF. CDR3 DNA: TGTGCCAGCAGCGGACATAGCAATCAGCCCCAGCATTTT.

The chain recombines TRBV21-1 with TRBJ2-3; TRBD2 is the table's D call, not checked against the DNA. TRBV21-1 is classified as a pseudogene. This CDR3 region has 16 residues. The CDR3 DNA reads TGTGCCAGTCGACTAGCGGGAAGTCCCCCCACAGATACGCAGTATTTT. The encoded protein is CASRLAGSPPTDTQYF.

The chain combines TRBV4-1 with TRBJ2-1, with 14 bases that match TRBD2. Germline V gene data show CDR1 as MGHRA and CDR2 as YSYEKL. The V segment lost 4 bases and the J segment 1 base; nucleotides outside the gene matches: 6. The CDR3 spans 18 residues. CDR3 protein: CASSPGLAGVGSYNEQFF. Here the CDR3 DNA reads TGCGCCAGCAGCCCGGGACTAGCGGGAGTCGGTTCCTACAATGAGCAGTTCTTC.

The chain joins TRBV9 to TRBJ1-2, with 8 nucleotides matching TRBD1. Per germline, CDR1 SGDLS and CDR2 YYNGEE. V lost 2 bases, J lost 2 bases, and 5 bases stayed unmatched. This CDR3 region has 15 residues. The CDR3 DNA follows: TGTGCCAGCAGCGTGGGGGGACAGGAGAACTATGGCTACACCTTC. This gives the protein CASSVGGQENYGYTF. The whole variable domain, remainder taken from reference TRBV9 and TRBJ1-2, is DSGVTQTPKHLITATGQRVTLRCSPRSGDLSVYWYQQSLDQGLQFLIQYYNGEERAKGNILERFSAQQFPDLHSELNLSSLELGDSALYFCASSVGGQENYGYTFGSGTRLTVV.

This clone appeared once. The V and J genes are TRBV9 and TRBJ2-3, with 7 positions matching TRBD2. This CDR3 contains 15 residues. Germline assignment: CDR1 SGDLS and CDR2 YYNGEE. Trimming took 0 bases from V and 5 from J; bases not matched to a gene: 6. CDR3 residues: CASSVAPASGDTQYF. CDR3 sequence (DNA): TGTGCCAGCAGCGTAGCTCCGGCTAGCGGAGATACGCAGTATTTT. Full variable domain (rest looked up from reference TRBV9 and TRBJ2-3): DSGVTQTPKHLITATGQRVTLRCSPRSGDLSVYWYQQSLDQGLQFLIQYYNGEERAKGNILERFSAQQFPDLHSELNLSSLELGDSALYFCASSVAPASGDTQYFGPGTRLTVL.

This chain joins TRBV9 and TRBJ1-2, with D perhaps matching TRBD1 (5 bases). This CDR3 region has 14 residues. Trimming pared 2 bases from V and 6 bases from J, leaving 14 bases between. Germline V gives CDR1 SGDLS, CDR2 YYNGEE. This CDR3 reads CASSVVGGTNGYTF. The CDR3 DNA reads as TGTGCCAGCAGCGTTGTCGGTGGGACTAATGGCTACACCTTC.

V and J are TRBV28 and TRBJ2-2; D is uncertain. The germline CDR1 and CDR2 sequences are MDHEN and SYDVKM. V lost 3 bases to trimming and J lost 0 bases, with 8 bases between them. The CDR3 is 15 residues long. The CDR3 DNA sequence: TGTGCCAGCAGTTTCGAAGTTGCGAACACCGGGGAGCTGTTTTTT. Amino acids: CASSFEVANTGELFF.

This chain joins TRBV6-5 and TRBJ1-1; the D is unclear. This CDR3 is 15 amino acids long. V gave up 5 bases and J gave up 2 bases, with 15 bases separating them. The germline V gene has CDR1 MNHEY and CDR2 SVGAGI. The CDR3 sequence: CASSPPGSVNTEAFF. As DNA, the CDR3 is TGTGCCAGCAGTCCGCCTGGGAGTGTCAACACTGAAGCTTTCTTT.

The chain couples TRBV7-8 to TRBJ2-1, with 7 bases aligning to TRBD2. Germline V gene lookup returns CDR1 SGHVS and CDR2 FQNEAQ. The V and J ends lost 3 bases and 9 bases, in that order; junction bases with no gene match: 14. The CDR3 sequence is 16 residues long. CDR3 loop: CASSFFSSGGPGEQFF. As DNA, the CDR3 is TGTGCCAGCAGCTTTTTCTCTAGCGGTGGACCCGGTGAGCAGTTCTTC.